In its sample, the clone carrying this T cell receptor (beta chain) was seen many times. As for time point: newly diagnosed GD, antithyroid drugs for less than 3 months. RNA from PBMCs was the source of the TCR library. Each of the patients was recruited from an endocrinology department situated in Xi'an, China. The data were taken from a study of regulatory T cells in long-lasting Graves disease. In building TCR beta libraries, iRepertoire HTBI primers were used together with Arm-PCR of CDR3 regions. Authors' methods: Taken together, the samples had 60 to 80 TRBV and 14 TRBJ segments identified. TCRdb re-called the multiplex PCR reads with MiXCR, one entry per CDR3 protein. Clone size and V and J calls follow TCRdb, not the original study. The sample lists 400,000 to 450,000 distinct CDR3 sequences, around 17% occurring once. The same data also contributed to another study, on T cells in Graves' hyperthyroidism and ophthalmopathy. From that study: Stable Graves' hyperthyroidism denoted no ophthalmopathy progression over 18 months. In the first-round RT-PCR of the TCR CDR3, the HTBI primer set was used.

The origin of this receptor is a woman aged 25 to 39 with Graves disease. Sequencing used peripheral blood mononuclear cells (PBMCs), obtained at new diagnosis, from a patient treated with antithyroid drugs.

The CDR3 nucleotides are TGCAGTGCTACCCCTTATGCAGATACGCAGTATTTT. Its protein product is CSATPYADTQYF. The chain couples TRBV20-1 to TRBJ2-3, with D hard to call. V was clipped by 4 bases and J by 4 bases, with 9 bases between them. There are 12 residues in the CDR3. The germline V gene encodes CDR1 DFQATT and CDR2 SNEGSKA (reference sequence).